This T cell receptor beta chain was captured in a study of T cells in Graves' hyperthyroidism and ophthalmopathy. About the research overall: Peripheral blood was obtained at initial diagnosis, preceding any treatment.

Used for diagnoses were clinical symptoms, serum thyroxine and TRAb, thyroid ultrasound and orbital computed tomography. Germline CDR1 SGHRS, CDR2 YFSETQ. This CDR3 is 14 amino acids long. V shed 1 base and J 8 bases; nucleotides not matched to a gene: 3. RNA transcripts gave rise to amplified TCR beta CDR3 regions. When the TCR CDR3 underwent first-round RT-PCR, the HTBI primer set was used. Via MiXCR, TCRdb re-called the multiplex PCR reads, giving one row per CDR3 protein. This sample carries around 690,000 distinct CDR3 sequences, around a sixth of them seen once, and the ten largest clones take 15%.

The specimen sequenced was blood. This chain joins TRBV5-1 and TRBJ2-1, with 10 bases fitting TRBD1. This sequence originates from a man aged 50-60 years with Graves' hyperthyroidism. The CDR3: CASSLRTGGDEQFF. The CDR3 DNA sequence: TGCGCCAGCAGCTTGAGGACAGGGGGGGATGAGCAGTTCTTC.